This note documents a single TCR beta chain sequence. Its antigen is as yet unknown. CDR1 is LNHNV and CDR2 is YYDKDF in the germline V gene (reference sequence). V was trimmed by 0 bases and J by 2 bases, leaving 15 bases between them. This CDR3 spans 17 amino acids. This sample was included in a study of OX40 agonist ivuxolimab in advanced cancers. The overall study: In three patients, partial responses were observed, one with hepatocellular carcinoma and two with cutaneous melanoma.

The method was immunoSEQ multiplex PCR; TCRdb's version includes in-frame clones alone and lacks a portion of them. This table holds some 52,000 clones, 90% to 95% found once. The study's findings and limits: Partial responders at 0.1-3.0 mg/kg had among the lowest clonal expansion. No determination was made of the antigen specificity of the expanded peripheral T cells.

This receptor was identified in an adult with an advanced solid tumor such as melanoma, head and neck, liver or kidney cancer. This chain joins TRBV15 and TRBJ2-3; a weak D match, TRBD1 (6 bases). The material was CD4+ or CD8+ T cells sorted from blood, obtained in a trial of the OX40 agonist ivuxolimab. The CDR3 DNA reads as TGTGCCACCAGCAGAGAATGGGGGCGCCCCCCCACAGATACGCAGTATTTT. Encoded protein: CATSREWGRPPTDTQYF.